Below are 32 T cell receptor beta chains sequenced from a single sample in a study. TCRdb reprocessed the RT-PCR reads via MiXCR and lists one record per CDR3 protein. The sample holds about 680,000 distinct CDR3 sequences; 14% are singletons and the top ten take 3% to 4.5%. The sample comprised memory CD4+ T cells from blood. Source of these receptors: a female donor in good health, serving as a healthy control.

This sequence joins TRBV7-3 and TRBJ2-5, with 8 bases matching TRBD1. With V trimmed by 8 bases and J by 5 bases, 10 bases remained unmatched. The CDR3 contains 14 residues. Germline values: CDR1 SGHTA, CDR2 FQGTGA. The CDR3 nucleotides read TGTGCCAGCGGTCAGGGGGCTTCGATCGAGACCCAGTACTTC. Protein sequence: CASGQGASIETQYF.

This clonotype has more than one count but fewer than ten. The chain's CDR3 is CASSPGWDSNDNSPLHF. CDR3 bases: TGTGCCAGCAGCCCTGGGTGGGACAGCAACGATAATTCACCCCTCCACTTT. The chain recombines TRBV7-9 with TRBJ1-6, with 7 bases fitting TRBD1. Germline trimming cut 5 bases from V and 5 bases from J; bases unmatched to any gene: 12. Germline V gene data show CDR1 as SEHNR and CDR2 as FQNEAQ (reference sequence). This CDR3 is built from 17 residues.

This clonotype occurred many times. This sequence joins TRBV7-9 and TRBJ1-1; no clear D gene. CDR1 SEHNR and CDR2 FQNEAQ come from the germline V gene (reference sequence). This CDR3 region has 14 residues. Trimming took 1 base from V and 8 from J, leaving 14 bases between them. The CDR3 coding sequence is TGTGCCAGCAGCTTAGTACTGGCAGGCGGCGAAGCTTTCTTT. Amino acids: CASSLVLAGGEAFF.

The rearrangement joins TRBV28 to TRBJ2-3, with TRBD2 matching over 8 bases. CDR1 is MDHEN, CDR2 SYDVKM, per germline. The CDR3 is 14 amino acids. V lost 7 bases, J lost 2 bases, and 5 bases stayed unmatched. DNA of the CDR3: TGTGCCAGCACCTTAGCGGGACCCACAGATACGCAGTATTTT. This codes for CASTLAGPTDTQYF.

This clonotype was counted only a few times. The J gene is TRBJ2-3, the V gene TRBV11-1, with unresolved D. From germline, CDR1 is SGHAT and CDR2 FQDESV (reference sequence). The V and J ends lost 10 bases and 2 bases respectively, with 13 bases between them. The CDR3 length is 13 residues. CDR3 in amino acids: CATRKPTTDTQYF. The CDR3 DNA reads TGTGCCACAAGGAAGCCTACCACAGATACGCAGTATTTT.

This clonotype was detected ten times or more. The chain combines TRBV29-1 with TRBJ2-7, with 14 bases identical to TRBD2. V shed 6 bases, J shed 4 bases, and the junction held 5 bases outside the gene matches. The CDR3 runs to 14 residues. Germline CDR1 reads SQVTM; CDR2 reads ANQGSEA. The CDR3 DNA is TGCAGCGTCCGGACTAGCGGGAGGCTTTACGAGCAGTACTTC. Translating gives CSVRTSGRLYEQYF.

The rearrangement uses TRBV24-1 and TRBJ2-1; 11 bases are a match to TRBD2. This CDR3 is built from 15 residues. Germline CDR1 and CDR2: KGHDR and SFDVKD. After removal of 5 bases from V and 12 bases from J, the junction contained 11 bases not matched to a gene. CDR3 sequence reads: CATSGAGTSGLRQFF. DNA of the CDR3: TGTGCCACCAGTGGCGCCGGGACTAGCGGCCTTAGGCAGTTCTTC.

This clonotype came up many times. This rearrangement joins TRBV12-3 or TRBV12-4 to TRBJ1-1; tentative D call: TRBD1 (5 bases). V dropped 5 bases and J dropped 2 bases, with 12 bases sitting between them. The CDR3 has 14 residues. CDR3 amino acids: CASSGRDGNTEAFF. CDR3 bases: TGTGCCAGCAGTGGTCGGGACGGAAACACTGAAGCTTTCTTT.

The CDR3 loop is CASSSNKKNTGELFF. The CDR3 DNA reads TGTGCCAGCAGCTCAAATAAGAAGAACACCGGGGAGCTGTTTTTT. J is TRBJ2-2 and V is TRBV7-6; unclear D gene. Trimming took 4 bases from V and 1 from J, leaving 10 bases between them. The CDR3 loop spans 15 amino acids. The germline V gene encodes CDR1 SGHVS and CDR2 FNYEAQ.

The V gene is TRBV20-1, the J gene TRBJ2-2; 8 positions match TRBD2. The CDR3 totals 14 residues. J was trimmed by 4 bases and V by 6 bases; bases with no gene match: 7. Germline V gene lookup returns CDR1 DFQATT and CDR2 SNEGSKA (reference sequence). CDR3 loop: CSAGGGLSTGELFF. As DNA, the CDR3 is TGCAGTGCCGGGGGGGGGCTGTCCACCGGGGAGCTGTTTTTT.

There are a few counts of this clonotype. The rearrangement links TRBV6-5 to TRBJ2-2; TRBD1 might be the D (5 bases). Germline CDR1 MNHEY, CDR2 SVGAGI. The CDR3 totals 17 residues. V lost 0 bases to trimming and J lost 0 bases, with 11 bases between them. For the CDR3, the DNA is TGTGCCAGCAGTTACTCGATGGGGCACTCGAACACCGGGGAGCTGTTTTTT. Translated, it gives CASSYSMGHSNTGELFF.

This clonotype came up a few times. The CDR3 DNA is TGTGCCAGCAGCTCGACAGGGGGCGAGGAGCAGTTCTTC. Translating it yields CASSSTGGEEQFF. The J gene is TRBJ2-1, the V gene TRBV7-2; 10 bases line up with TRBD1. The CDR3 is 13 residues long. Germline CDR1 and CDR2: SGHTA and FQGNSA. Germline trimming cut 4 bases from V and 10 bases from J; bases unmatched to any gene: 4.

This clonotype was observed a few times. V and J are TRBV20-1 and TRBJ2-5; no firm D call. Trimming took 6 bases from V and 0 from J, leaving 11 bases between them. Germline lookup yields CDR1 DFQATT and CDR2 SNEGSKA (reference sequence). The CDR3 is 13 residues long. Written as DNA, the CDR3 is TGCAGTGCACTTAATGACTACCAAGAGACCCAGTACTTC. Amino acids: CSALNDYQETQYF.

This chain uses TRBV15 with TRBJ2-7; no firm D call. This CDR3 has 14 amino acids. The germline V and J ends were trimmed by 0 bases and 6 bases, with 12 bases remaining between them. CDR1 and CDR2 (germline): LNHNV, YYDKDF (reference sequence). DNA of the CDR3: TGTGCCACCAGCAGAGATCTCGGGCCCAGCGAGCAGTACTTC. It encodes CATSRDLGPSEQYF.

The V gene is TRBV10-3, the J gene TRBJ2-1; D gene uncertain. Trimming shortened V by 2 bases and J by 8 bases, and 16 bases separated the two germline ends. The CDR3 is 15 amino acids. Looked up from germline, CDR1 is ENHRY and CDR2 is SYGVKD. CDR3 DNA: TGTGCCATCAGTGAGGGGCAGATGTACGGCGATGAGCAGTTCTTC. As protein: CAISEGQMYGDEQFF.

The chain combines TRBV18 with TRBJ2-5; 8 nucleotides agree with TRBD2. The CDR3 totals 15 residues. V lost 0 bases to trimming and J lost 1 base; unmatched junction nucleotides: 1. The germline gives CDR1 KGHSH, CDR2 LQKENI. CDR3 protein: CASSPPSGIQETQYF. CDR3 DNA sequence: TGTGCCAGCTCACCACCTAGCGGGATCCAAGAGACCCAGTACTTC.

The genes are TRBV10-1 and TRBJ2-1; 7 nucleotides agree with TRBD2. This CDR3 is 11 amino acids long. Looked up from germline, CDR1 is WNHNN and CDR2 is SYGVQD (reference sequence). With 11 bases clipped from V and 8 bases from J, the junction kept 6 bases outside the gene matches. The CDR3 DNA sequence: TGCGCCGGGGGGGAGGCGGATGAGCAGTTCTTC. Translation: CAGGEADEQFF.

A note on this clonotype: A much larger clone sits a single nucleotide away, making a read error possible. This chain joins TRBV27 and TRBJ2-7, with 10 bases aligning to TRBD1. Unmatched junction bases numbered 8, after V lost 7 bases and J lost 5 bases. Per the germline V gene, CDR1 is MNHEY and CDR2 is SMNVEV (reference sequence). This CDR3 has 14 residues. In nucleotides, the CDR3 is TGTGCCAGCATTACCGGGACAGGGGCCGACGAGCAGTACTTC. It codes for CASITGTGADEQYF.

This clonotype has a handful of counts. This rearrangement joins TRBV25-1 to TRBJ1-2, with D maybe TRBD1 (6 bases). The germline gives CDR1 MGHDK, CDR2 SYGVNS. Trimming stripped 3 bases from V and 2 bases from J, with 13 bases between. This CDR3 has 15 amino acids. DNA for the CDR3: TGTGCCAGCAGTGACAACAGGGTCTCAAACTATGGCTACACCTTC. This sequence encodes CASSDNRVSNYGYTF.

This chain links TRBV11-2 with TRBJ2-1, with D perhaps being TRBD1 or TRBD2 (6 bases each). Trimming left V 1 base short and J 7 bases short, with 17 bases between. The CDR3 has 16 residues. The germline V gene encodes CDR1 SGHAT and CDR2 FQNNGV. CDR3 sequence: CASSLAGGGPWNEQFF. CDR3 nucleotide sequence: TGTGCCAGCAGCTTAGCTGGAGGGGGACCTTGGAATGAGCAGTTCTTC.

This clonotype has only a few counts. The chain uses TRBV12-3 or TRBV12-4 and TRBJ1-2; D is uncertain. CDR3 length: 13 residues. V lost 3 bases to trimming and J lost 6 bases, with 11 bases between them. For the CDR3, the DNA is TGTGCCAGCAGTTTCGGTTTTTCGAATGGCTACACCTTC. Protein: CASSFGFSNGYTF.

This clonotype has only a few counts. The CDR3 is CASSFLTSGYEQYF. In nucleotides, the CDR3 is TGTGCCAGCAGCTTTTTGACTAGCGGCTACGAGCAGTACTTC. The V gene is TRBV11-2, the J gene TRBJ2-7; 9 bases line up with TRBD2. The V and J ends lost 3 bases and 3 bases, in that order; junction bases with no gene match: 3. Germline CDR1 reads SGHAT; CDR2 reads FQNNGV. The CDR3 is 14 amino acids. Together with reference TRBV11-2 and TRBJ2-7, the CDR3 gives the full variable domain: EAGVAQSPRYKIIEKRQSVAFWCNPISGHATLYWYQQILGQGPKLLIQFQNNGVVDDSQLPKDRFSAERLKGVDSTLKIQPAKLEDSAVYLCASSFLTSGYEQYFGPGTRLTVT.

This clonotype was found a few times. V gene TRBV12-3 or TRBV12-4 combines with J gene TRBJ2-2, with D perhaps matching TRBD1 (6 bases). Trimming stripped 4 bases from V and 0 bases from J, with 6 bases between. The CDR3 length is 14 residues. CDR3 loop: CASSWDTNTGELFF. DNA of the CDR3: TGTGCCAGCAGTTGGGACACGAACACCGGGGAGCTGTTTTTT.

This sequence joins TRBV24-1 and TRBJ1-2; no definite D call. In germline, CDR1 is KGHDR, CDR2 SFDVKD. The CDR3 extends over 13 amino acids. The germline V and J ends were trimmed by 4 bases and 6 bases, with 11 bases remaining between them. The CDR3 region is CATSDPGRHGYTF. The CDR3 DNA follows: TGTGCCACCAGTGACCCCGGGCGGCATGGCTACACCTTC.

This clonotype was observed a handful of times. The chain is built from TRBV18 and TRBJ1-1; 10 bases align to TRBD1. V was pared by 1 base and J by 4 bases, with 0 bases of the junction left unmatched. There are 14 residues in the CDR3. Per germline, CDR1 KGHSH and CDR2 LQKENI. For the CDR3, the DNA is TGTGCCAGCTCACCACGACAGGGGGCCACTGAAGCTTTCTTT. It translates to CASSPRQGATEAFF.

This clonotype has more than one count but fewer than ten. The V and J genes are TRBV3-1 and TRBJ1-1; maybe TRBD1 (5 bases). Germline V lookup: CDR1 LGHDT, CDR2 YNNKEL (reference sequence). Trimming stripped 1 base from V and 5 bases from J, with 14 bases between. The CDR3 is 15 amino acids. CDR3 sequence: CASSQGKGVLTEAFF. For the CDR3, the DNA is TGTGCCAGCAGCCAAGGGAAAGGGGTGCTAACTGAAGCTTTCTTT.

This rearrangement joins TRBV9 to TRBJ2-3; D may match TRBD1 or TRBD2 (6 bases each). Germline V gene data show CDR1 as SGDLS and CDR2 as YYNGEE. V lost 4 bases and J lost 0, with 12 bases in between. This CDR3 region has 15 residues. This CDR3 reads CASSPGGGSTDTQYF. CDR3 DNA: TGTGCCAGCAGCCCCGGGGGCGGTAGCACAGATACGCAGTATTTT.

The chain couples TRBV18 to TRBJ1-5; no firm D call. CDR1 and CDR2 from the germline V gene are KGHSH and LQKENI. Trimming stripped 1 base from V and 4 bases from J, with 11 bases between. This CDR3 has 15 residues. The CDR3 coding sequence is TGTGCCAGCTCACCACAGGCAGGATATAATCAGCCCCAGCATTTT. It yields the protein CASSPQAGYNQPQHF.

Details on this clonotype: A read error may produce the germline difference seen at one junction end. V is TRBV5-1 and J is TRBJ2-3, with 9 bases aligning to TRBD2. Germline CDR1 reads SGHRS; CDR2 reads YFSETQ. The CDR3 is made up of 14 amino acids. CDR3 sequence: CASNLIAGADTQYF. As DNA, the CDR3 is TGCGCCAGCAACTTGATAGCGGGAGCAGATACGCAGTATTTT.

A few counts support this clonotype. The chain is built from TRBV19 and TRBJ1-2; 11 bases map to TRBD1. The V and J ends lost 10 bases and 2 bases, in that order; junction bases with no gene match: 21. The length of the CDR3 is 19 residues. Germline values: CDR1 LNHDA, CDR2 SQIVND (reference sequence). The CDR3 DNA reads TGTGCCACTACGACCCGCAGGACAGGGGGCAACGGTGGAAACTATGGCTACACCTTC. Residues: CATTTRRTGGNGGNYGYTF. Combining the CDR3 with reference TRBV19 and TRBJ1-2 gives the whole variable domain DGGITQSPKYLFRKEGQNVTLSCEQNLNHDAMYWYRQDPGQGLRLIYYSQIVNDFQKGDIAEGYSVSREKKESFPLTVTSAQKNPTAFYLCATTTRRTGGNGGNYGYTFGSGTRLTVV.

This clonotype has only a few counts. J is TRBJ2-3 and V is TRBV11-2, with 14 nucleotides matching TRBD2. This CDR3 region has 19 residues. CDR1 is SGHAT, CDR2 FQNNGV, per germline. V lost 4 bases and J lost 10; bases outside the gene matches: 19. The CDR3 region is CASSSGGLAGAHTRGAQYF. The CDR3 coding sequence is TGTGCCAGCAGCTCCGGGGGACTAGCGGGAGCACACACCCGAGGAGCGCAGTATTTT.

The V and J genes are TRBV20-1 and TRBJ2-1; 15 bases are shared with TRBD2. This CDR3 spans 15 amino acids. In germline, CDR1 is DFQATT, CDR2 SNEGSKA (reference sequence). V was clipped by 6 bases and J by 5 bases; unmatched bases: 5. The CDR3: CSANGLAGGHNEQFF. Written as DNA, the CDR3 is TGCAGTGCCAACGGACTAGCGGGGGGGCACAATGAGCAGTTCTTC.